This T cell receptor beta chain was identified during a study of blood T cell repertoires in COVID-19. Within 2 weeks of study entry, exposed participants had contacted a PCR-confirmed or clinician-diagnosed COVID-19 case. In the source study's methods: Nucleated cell counts were estimated from reference gene primer amplification. The data were produced by immunoSEQ multiplex PCR, yet TCRdb's version contains in-frame clones alone and is incomplete. V, J and clone size are those of that table, while D and trimming were read from the DNA. The sample lists about 250,000 clones; roughly 80% were seen once. This receptor was obtained from a man between 35 and 55 years old who had been exposed to COVID-19. Material for sequencing was PBMCs or T cells enriched from blood (not recorded which).

The CDR3 region is CASSLGGSLVTGELFF. The CDR3 DNA reads as TGTGCCAGCAGCTTAGGTGGGAGTCTTGTCACCGGGGAGCTGTTTTTT. The rearrangement joins TRBV7-2 to TRBJ2-2, with D possibly TRBD2 on 5 matching bases. CDR3 length equals 16 residues. Germline assignment: CDR1 SGHTA and CDR2 FQGNSA. Trimming took 1 base from V and 4 from J, leaving 13 bases between them.